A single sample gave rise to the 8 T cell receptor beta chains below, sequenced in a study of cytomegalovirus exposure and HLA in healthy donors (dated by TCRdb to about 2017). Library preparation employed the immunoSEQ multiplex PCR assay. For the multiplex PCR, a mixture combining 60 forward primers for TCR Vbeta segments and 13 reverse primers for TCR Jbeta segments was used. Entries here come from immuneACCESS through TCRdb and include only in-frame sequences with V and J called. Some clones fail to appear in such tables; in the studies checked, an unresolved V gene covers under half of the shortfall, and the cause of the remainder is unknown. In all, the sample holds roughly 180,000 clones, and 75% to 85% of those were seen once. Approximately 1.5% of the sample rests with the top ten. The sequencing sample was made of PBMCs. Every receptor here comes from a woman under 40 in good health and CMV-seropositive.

CDR3 sequence (DNA): TGTGCCAGCTCACCTCCCGGGACAGGGGTGGTCGAGCAGTACTTC. Protein product: CASSPPGTGVVEQYF. This sequence joins TRBV18 and TRBJ2-7; 10 bases map to TRBD1. Losses at the gene ends were 3 bases for V and 6 bases for J; bases not matched to a gene: 8. The CDR3 covers 15 residues. The germline V gene has CDR1 KGHSH and CDR2 LQKENI.

The CDR3, as DNA: TGTGCCAGCAGCCCCATGGGGGAGGGGACCGTGAACACTGAAGCTTTCTTT. Protein: CASSPMGEGTVNTEAFF. V gene TRBV5-6 combines with J gene TRBJ1-1; perhaps TRBD1 as D (5 bases). The length of the CDR3 is 17 residues. Trimming cost V 4 bases and J 0 bases, with 19 bases left between them. Germline CDR1 SGHDT, CDR2 YYEEEE.

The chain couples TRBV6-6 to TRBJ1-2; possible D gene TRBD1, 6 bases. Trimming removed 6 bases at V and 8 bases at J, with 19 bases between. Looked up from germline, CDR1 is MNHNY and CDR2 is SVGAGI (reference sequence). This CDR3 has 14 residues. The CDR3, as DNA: TGTGCCAGCAGATTCGGGACATCGGCGCGAGGCTACACCTTC. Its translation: CASRFGTSARGYTF.

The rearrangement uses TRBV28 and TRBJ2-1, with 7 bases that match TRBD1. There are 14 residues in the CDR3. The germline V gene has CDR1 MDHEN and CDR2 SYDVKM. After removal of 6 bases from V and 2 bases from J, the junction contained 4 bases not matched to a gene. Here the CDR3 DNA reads TGTGCCAGCAGAGCCGGGACAGCCTACAATGAGCAGTTCTTC. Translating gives CASRAGTAYNEQFF.

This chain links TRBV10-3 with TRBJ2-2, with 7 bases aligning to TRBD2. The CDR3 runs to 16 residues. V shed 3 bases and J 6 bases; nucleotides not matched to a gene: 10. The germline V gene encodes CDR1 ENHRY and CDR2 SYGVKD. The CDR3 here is CAISEKTSRGAGELFF. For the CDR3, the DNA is TGTGCCATCAGTGAAAAGACTAGCCGGGGGGCCGGGGAGCTGTTTTTT.

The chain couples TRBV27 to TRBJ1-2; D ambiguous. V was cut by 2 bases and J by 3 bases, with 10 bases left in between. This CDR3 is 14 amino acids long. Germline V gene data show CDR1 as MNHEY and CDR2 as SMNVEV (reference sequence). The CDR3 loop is CASSLRGYDYGYTF. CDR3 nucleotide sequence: TGTGCCAGCAGTTTACGGGGTTACGACTATGGCTACACCTTC.

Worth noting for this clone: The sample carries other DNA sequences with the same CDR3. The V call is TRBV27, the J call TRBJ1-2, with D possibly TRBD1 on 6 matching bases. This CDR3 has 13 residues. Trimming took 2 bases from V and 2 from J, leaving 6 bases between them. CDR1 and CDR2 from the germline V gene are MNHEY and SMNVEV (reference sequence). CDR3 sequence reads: CASSLRGNYGYTF. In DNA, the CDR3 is TGTGCCAGCAGTTTAAGGGGGAACTATGGCTACACCTTC.

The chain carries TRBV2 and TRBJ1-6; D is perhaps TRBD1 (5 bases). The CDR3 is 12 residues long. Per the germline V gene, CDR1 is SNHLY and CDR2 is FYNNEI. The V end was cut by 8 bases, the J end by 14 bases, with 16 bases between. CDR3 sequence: CASDQGLITLHF. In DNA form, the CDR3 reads TGTGCCAGCGATCAGGGACTAATCACCCTCCACTTT.